This T cell receptor beta chain was retrieved from a study of T cell clones after liver transplantation. Study background: Post-transplant blood was tracked for graft-donor-reactive T cell clones identified in a pre-transplant mixed lymphocyte reaction. Tolerant meant at least one year fully off immunosuppression without liver enzymes above twice normal.

Study results and caveats: Donor-reactive sequences fell more than third party-reactive ones, suggesting partial deletion.

Profiling relied on immunoSEQ multiplex PCR, and the TCRdb table lists in-frame clones only, not all of them. The sample lists about 75,000 clones; around nine tenths were seen once. With respect to this clone: Its antigen remains unidentified.

This receptor was identified in a human donor who received a liver transplant. The sample here was CD4+ T cells from blood, taken before liver transplant.

The CDR3 loop reads CASSLVPLAGGINNEQFF. CDR3 nucleotides: TGTGCCAGCAGCTTAGTACCGTTGGCGGGAGGAATCAACAATGAGCAGTTCTTC. The rearrangement joins TRBV11-1 to TRBJ2-1; the match to TRBD2 covers 8 bases. V trimming: 1 base; J trimming: 5 bases; junction bases outside the gene matches: 13. The CDR3 contains 18 residues. The germline V gene has CDR1 SGHAT and CDR2 FQDESV (reference sequence).